Below, one T cell receptor beta chain is given with its context. No antigen is known for it. Germline V gives CDR1 SEHNR, CDR2 FQNEAQ (reference sequence). The CDR3 contains 16 residues. The germline V and J ends were trimmed by 2 bases and 0 bases, with 14 bases remaining between them. Random-hexamer reverse transcription was applied to roughly 0.5 to 1 ug RNA. Amplification of TCR beta CDR3 across 54 Vbeta and 13 Jbeta was performed with immunoSEQ multiplex PCR. One entry per CDR3 protein, called by TCRdb with MiXCR from the immunoSEQ multiplex PCR reads. Altogether 120,000 or so distinct CDR3 sequences are present, around 95% being singletons, with the ten largest covering over 0.2%. The sample is drawn from a study of CD8 T cells in Susac syndrome. Broader study findings: The total CD8+ repertoires yielded sixteen Susac-specific public clones and the CD8+ TEMRA repertoires yielded five.

The chain uses TRBV7-9 and TRBJ2-7; D perhaps matches TRBD2 (6 bases). This clonotype was sampled from a human donor with Susac syndrome. The sample taken for sequencing was CD8+ T cells from PBMCs. CDR3 DNA: TGTGCCAGCAGCTTATATGGGGGAGGTCTCTCCTACGAGCAGTACTTC. Protein sequence: CASSLYGGGLSYEQYF.